The entry below gives a single TCR beta chain sequence along with its context. The sample comes from a study of control samples from healthy donors and cancer patients. Clones were read by immunoSEQ multiplex PCR, and TCRdb kept only the in-frame ones, dropping some. The table has around 150,000 clones, around 95% seen once. This TCR derives from a woman aged 40 to 50 in good health. Specimen: blood.

In nucleotides, the CDR3 is TGTGCCAGCAGCCCCGTCAGGGGGTCGAGCAATCAGCCCCAGCATTTT. Amino acids: CASSPVRGSSNQPQHF. J is TRBJ1-5 and V is TRBV7-2, with TRBD1 matching over 7 bases. Germline V gives CDR1 SGHTA, CDR2 FQGNSA. The CDR3 contains 16 residues. The V gene end was trimmed by 5 bases and the J gene end by 1 base; junction bases not matched to a gene: 8.